This TCR beta chain was captured in a study of T cells in Graves' hyperthyroidism and ophthalmopathy. Whole-study results and caveats: Through a model of 13 V-J features, ophthalmopathy was separated from stable hyperthyroidism. Researchers found most expanded thyroid clonotypes above 0.001 in blood as well.

Ten or more counts support this clonotype. What it recognizes is unknown. The CDR3 totals 14 residues. Per the germline V gene, CDR1 is LNHNV and CDR2 is YYDKDF (reference sequence). The junction had 8 bases not matched to a gene; V was cut back by 11 bases and J by 5 bases. The diagnostic basis comprised clinical symptoms, serum thyroxine and TRAb, thyroid ultrasound and orbital computed tomography. RNA transcripts gave rise to amplified TCR beta CDR3 regions. RT-PCR in the first round (using the HTBI primer set) targeted the TCR CDR3. TCRdb ran MiXCR on the multiplex PCR reads and lists one entry per CDR3 protein. The sample includes almost 600,000 distinct CDR3 sequences, about 43% of them seen just once.

What was sequenced was peripheral blood or thyroid tissue (not recorded which). The sequence came from a woman under 30 with Graves' hyperthyroidism. This rearrangement joins TRBV15 to TRBJ2-2; TRBD1 matches 10 bases. CDR3 coding DNA: TGTGCCGCACGACAGGGGGCGAGTACCGGGGAGCTGTTTTTT. As protein: CAARQGASTGELFF.